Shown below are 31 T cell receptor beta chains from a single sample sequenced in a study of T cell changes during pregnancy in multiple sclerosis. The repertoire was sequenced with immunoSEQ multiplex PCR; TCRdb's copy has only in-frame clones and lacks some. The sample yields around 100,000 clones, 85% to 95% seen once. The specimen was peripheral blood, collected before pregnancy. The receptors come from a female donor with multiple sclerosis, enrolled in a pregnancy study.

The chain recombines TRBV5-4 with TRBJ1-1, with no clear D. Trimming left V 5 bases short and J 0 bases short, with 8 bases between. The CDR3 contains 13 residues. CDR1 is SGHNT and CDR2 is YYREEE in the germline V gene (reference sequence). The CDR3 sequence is CASREGLNTEAFF. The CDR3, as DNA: TGTGCCAGCAGGGAGGGCCTGAACACTGAAGCTTTCTTT.

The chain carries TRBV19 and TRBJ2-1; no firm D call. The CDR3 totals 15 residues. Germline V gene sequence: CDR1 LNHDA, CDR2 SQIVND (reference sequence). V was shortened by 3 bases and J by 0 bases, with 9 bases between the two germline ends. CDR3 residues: CASSIDRSSYNEQFF. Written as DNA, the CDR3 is TGTGCCAGTAGTATTGACCGGAGCTCCTACAATGAGCAGTTCTTC. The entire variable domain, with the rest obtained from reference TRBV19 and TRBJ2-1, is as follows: DGGITQSPKYLFRKEGQNVTLSCEQNLNHDAMYWYRQDPGQGLRLIYYSQIVNDFQKGDIAEGYSVSREKKESFPLTVTSAQKNPTAFYLCASSIDRSSYNEQFFGPGTRLTVL.

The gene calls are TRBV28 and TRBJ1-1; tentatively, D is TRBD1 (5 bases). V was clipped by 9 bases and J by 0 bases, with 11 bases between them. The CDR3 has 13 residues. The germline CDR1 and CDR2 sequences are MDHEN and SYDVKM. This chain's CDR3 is CASWGGMNTEAFF. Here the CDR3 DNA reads TGTGCCAGTTGGGGGGGGATGAACACTGAAGCTTTCTTT.

CDR3 coding DNA: TGTGCCAGCTCACCAAGACAGAACACTGAAGCTTTCTTT. Translation gives CASSPRQNTEAFF. The V call is TRBV18, the J call TRBJ1-1; D remains unclear. The CDR3 spans 13 residues. CDR1 and CDR2 (germline): KGHSH, LQKENI. Trimming took off 2 bases at V and 1 base at J, with 5 bases between the two ends.

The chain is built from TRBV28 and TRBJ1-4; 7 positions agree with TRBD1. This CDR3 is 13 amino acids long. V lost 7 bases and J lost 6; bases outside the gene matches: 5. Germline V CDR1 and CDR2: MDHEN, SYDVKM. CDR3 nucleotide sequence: TGTGCCAGCAAGCCAGGGGGATATGAAAAACTGTTTTTT. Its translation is CASKPGGYEKLFF.

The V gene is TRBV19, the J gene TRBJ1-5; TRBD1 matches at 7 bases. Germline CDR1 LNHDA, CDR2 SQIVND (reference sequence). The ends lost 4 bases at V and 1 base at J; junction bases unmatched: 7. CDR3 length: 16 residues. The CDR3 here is CASSNSPTGSNQPQHF. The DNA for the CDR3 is TGTGCCAGTAGTAACTCGCCGACAGGGAGCAATCAGCCCCAGCATTTT.

The CDR3 DNA follows: TGCGCCAGCAGCTCGGGACTAGCGGGAGGGAGGACAGATACGCAGTATTTT. Its translation: CASSSGLAGGRTDTQYF. The chain recombines TRBV5-1 with TRBJ2-3; 16 bases align to TRBD2. The CDR3 contains 17 residues. Germline lookup yields CDR1 SGHRS and CDR2 YFSETQ. V was pared by 3 bases and J by 3 bases, with 4 bases of the junction left unmatched.

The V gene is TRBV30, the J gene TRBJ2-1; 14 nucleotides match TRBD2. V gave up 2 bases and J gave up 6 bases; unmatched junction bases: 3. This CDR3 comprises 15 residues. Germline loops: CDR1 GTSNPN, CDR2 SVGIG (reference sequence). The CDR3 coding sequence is TGTGCCTGGAGTCCGGGACTAGCGGGGGTCAATGAGCAGTTCTTC. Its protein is CAWSPGLAGVNEQFF.

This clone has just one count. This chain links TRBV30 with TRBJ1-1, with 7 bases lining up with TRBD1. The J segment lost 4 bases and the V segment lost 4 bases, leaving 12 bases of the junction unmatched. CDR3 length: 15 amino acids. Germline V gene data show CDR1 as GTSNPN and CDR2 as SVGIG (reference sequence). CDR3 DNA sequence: TGTGCCTGGACTTTGGCGGGGACAGCCGGCACTGAAGCTTTCTTT. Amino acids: CAWTLAGTAGTEAFF.

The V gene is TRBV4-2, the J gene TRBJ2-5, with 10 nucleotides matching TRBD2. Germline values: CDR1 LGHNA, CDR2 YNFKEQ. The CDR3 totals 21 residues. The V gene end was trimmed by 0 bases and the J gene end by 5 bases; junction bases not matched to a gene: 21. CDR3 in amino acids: CASSQEDGNLGPSGSGETQYF. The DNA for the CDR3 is TGTGCCAGCAGCCAAGAAGATGGGAATCTGGGGCCTAGCGGGAGTGGGGAGACCCAGTACTTC.

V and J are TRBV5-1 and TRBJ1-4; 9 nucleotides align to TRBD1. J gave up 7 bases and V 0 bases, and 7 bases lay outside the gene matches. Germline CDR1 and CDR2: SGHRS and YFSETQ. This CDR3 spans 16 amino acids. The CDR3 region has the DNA TGCGCCAGCAGCTTGGAGGACAGGGGTTTTGGTGAAAAACTGTTTTTT. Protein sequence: CASSLEDRGFGEKLFF.

CDR3 residues: CASSPRDRGDYGYTF. DNA of the CDR3: TGTGCCAGCAGCCCCCGGGACAGGGGAGACTATGGCTACACCTTC. J is TRBJ1-2 and V is TRBV11-2; 10 positions match TRBD1. The CDR3 contains 15 residues. CDR1 SGHAT and CDR2 FQNNGV come from the germline V gene. The V and J ends lost 5 bases and 3 bases, in that order; junction bases with no gene match: 6.

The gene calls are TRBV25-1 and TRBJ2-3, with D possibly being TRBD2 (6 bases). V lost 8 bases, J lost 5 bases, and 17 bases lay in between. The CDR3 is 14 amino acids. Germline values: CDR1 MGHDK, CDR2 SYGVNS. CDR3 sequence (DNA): TGTGCCAGCCTAATCGTCGGGGGTGTAGATACGCAGTATTTT. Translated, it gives CASLIVGGVDTQYF.

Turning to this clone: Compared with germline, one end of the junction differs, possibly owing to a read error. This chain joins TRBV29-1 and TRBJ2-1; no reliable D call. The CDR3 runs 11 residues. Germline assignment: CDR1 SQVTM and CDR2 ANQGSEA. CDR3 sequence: CSAELLNEQFF. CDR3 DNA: TGCAGCGCTGAACTCCTCAATGAGCAGTTCTTC.

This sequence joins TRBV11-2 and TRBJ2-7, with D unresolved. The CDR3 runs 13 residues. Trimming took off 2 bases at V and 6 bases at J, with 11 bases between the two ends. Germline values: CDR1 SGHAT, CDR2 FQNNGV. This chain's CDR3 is CASSLNPPSEQYF. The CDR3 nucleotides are TGTGCCAGCAGCTTAAATCCTCCCTCCGAGCAGTACTTC.

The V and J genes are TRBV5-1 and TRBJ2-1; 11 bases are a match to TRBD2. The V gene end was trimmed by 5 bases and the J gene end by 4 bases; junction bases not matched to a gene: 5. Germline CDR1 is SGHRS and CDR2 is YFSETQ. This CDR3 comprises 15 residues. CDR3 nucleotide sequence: TGCGCCAGCAGGTCGGGACTAGCGGATTACAATGAGCAGTTCTTC. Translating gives CASRSGLADYNEQFF.

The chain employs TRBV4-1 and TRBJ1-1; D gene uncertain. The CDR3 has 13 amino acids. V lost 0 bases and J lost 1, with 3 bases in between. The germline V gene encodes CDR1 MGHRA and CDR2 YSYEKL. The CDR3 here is CASSQDRNTEAFF. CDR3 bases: TGCGCCAGCAGCCAAGATCGGAACACTGAAGCTTTCTTT.

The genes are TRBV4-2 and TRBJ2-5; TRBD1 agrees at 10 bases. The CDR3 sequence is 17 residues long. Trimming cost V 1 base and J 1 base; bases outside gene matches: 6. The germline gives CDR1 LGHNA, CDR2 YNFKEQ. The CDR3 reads CASSQAIGDRGQETQYF. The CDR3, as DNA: TGTGCCAGCAGCCAAGCTATAGGGGACAGGGGCCAAGAGACCCAGTACTTC.

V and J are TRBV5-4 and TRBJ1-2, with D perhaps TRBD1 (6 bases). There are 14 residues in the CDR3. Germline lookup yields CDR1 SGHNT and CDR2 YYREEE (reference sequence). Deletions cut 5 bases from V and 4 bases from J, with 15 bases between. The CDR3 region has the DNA TGTGCCAGCAGGAATCTGGGGGCTAGCTATGGCTACACCTTC. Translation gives CASRNLGASYGYTF.

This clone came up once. For the CDR3, the DNA is TGTGCCAGCAGTGACTCCAGCGCCGCTAGCACAGATACGCAGTATTTT. Its protein is CASSDSSAASTDTQYF. The chain links TRBV6-4 to TRBJ2-3; unclear D gene. The CDR3 has 16 amino acids. The V end lost 0 bases, the J end lost 0 bases, and 10 bases lay between the germline ends. Germline CDR1 and CDR2: MRHNA and SNTAGT.

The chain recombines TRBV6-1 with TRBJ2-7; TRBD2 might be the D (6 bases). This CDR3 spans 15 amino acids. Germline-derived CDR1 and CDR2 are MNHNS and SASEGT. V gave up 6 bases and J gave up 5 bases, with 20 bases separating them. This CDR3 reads CASRKAAGEPDEQYF. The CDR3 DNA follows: TGTGCCAGCAGAAAAGCAGCGGGTGAGCCTGACGAGCAGTACTTC.

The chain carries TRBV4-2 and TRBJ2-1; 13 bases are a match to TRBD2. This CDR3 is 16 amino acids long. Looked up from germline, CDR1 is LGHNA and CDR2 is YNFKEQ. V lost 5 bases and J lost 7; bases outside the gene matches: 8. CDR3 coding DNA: TGTGCCAGCAGCGACCGGACTAGCGGGAGTCTTAATGAGCAGTTCTTC. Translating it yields CASSDRTSGSLNEQFF.

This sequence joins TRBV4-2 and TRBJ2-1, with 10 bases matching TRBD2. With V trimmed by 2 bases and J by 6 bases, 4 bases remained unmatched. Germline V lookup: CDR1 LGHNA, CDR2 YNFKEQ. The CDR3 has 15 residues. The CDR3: CASSQLAGVGNEQFF. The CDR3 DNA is TGTGCCAGCAGCCAACTAGCGGGAGTGGGCAATGAGCAGTTCTTC.

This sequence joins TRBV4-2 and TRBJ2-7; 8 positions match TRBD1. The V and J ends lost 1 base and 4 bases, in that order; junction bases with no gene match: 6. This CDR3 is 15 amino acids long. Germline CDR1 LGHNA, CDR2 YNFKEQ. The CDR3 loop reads CASSQVPDREYEQYF. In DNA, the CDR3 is TGTGCCAGCAGCCAAGTTCCGGACAGGGAGTACGAGCAGTACTTC.

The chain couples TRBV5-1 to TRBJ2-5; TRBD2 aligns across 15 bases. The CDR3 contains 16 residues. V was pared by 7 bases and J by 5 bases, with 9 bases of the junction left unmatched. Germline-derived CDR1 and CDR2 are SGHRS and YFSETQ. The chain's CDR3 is CASSPGLAGGLETQYF. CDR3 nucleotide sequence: TGCGCCAGCTCGCCAGGACTAGCGGGAGGGTTGGAGACCCAGTACTTC. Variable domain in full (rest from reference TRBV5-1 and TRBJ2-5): KAGVTQTPRYLIKTRGQQVTLSCSPISGHRSVSWYQQTPGQGLQFLFEYFSETQRNKGNFPGRFSGRQFSNSRSEMNVSTLELGDSALYLCASSPGLAGGLETQYFGPGTRLLVL.

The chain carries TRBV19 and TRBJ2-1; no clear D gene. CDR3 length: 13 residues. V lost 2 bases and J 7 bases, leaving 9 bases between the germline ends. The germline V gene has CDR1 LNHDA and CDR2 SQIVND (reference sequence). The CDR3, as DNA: TGTGCCAGTAGTATATTCCCGACTAATGAGCAGTTCTTC. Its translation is CASSIFPTNEQFF.

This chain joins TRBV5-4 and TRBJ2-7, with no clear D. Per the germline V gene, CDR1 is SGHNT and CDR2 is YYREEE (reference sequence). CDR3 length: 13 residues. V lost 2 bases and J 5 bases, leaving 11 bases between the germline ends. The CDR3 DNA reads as TGTGCCAGCAGCTTTATGAGTTCCCACGAGCAGTACTTC. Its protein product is CASSFMSSHEQYF.

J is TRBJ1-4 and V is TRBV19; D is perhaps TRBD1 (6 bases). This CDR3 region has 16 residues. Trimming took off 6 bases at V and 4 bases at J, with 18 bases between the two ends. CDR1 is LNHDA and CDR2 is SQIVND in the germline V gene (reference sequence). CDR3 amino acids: CASRRVKTGFNEKLFF. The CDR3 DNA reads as TGTGCCAGTAGAAGAGTCAAGACAGGATTTAATGAAAAACTGTTTTTT.

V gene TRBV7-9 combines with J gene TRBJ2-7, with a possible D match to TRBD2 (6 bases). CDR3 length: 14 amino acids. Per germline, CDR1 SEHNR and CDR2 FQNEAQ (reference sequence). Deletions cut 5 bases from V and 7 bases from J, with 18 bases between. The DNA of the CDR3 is TGTGCCAGCAGCCACGCTCTGGGGGGAAGGGAGCAGTACTTC. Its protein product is CASSHALGGREQYF.

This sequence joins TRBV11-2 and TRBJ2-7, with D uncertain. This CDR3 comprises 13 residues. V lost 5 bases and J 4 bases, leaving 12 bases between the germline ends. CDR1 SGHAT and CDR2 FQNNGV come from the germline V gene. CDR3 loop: CASSHPPRYEQYF. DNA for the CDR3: TGTGCCAGCAGCCACCCCCCCAGATACGAGCAGTACTTC. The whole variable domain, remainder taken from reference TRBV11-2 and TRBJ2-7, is EAGVAQSPRYKIIEKRQSVAFWCNPISGHATLYWYQQILGQGPKLLIQFQNNGVVDDSQLPKDRFSAERLKGVDSTLKIQPAKLEDSAVYLCASSHPPRYEQYFGPGTRLTVT.

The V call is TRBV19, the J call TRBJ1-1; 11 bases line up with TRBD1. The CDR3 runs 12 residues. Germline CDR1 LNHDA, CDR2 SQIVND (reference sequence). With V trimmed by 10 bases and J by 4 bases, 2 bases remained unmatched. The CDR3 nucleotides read TGTGCCACCGGACAGGGGGCCACTGAAGCTTTCTTT. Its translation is CATGQGATEAFF.